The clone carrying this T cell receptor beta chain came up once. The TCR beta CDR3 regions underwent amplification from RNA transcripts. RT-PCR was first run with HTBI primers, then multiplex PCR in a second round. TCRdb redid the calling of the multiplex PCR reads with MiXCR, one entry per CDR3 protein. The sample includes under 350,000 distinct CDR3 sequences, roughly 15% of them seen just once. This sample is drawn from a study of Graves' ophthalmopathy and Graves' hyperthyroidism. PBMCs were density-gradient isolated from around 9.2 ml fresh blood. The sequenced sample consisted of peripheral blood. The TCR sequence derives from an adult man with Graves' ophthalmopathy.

The DNA of the CDR3 is TGTGCCAGCAGGGGGGGGTCAGGGCGTCAGCCCCAGCATTTT. This encodes CASRGGSGRQPQHF. This sequence joins TRBV6-1 and TRBJ1-5; the D gene is possibly TRBD1 (5 bases). Trimming shortened V by 6 bases and J by 6 bases, and 15 bases separated the two germline ends. Germline-derived CDR1 and CDR2 are MNHNS and SASEGT. The CDR3 is made up of 14 amino acids.